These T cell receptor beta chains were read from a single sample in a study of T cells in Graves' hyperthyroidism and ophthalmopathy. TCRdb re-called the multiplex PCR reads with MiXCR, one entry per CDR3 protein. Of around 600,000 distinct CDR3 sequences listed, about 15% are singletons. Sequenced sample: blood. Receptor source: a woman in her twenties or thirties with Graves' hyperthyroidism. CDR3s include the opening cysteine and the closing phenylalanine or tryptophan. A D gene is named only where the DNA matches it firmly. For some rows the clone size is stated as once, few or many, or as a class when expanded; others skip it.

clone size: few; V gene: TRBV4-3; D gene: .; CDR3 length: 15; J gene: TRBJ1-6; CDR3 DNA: TGCGCCAGCAGTCAGGGTCGGGTATGGGGTTCACCCCTCCACTTT; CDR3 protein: CASSQGRVWGSPLHF
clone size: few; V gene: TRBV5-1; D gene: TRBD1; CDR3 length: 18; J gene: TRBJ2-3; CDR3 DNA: TGCGCCAGCAGCCTTACAGGGGTGGACTCCCAATACACAGATACGCAGTATTTT; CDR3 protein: CASSLTGVDSQYTDTQYF
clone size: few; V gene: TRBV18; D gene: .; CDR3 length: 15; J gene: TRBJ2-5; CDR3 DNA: TGTGCCAGCTCGCCGGGGACCTGGAGTTCGTTGACCCAGTACTTC; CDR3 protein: CASSPGTWSSLTQYF
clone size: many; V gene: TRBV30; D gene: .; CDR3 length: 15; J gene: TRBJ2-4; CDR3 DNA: TGTGCCTGGAGTGTAGTGCAGGGGATGGGAAACATTCAGTACTTC; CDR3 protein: CAWSVVQGMGNIQYF
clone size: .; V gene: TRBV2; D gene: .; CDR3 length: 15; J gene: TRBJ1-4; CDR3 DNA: TGTGCCAGCAAAGGCAGGGAGATTTCTAATGAAAAACTGTTTTTT; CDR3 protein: CASKGREISNEKLFF
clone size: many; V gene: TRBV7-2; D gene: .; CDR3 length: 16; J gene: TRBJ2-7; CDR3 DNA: TGTGCCAGCAGCTTAGATCTCCAGAGTCTGAGCTACGAGCAGTACTTC; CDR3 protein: CASSLDLQSLSYEQYF
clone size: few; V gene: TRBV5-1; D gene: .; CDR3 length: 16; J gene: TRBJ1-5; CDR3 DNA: TGCGCCAGCAGCTCCGGGCAGGTCTACGGCAATCAGCCCCGGCATTTT; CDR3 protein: CASSSGQVYGNQPRHF
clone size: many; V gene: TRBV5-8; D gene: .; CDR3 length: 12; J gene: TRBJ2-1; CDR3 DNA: TGTGCCAGCAGCAGGGACGACAATGAGCAGTTCTTC; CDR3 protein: CASSRDDNEQFF
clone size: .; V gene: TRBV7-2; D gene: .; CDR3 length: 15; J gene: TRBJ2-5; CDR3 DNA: TGTGCCAGCAGCAAGGGGGGGGGGCTTGGACAGACCCAGTACTTC; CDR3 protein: CASSKGGGLGQTQYF
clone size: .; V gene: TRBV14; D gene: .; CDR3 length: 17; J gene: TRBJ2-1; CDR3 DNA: TGTGCCAGCAGCCGCCATCCCACCGGAGGGATCTACAATGAGCAGTTCTTC; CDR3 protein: CASSRHPTGGIYNEQFF
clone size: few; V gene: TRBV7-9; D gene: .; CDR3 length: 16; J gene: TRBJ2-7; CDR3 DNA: TGTGCCAGCAGCTTAGCGGCGGCAGTACGGTCCTACGAGCAGTACTTC; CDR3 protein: CASSLAAAVRSYEQYF
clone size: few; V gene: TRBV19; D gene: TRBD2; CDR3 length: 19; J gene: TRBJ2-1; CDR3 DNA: TGTGCCAGTAGACCTAACCCGGGTTCCTGGCTAGCGGGTTACAATGAGCAGTTCTTC; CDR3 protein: CASRPNPGSWLAGYNEQFF
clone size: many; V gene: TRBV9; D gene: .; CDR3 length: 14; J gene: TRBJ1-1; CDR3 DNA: TGTGCCAGCAGCGTAGGAGGAACGAACACTGAAGCTTTCTTT; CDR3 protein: CASSVGGTNTEAFF
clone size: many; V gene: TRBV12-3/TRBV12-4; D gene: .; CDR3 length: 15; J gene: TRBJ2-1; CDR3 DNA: TGTGCCAGCAGAGTCAGACCCGGGACCTACAATGAGCAGTTCTTC; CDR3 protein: CASRVRPGTYNEQFF
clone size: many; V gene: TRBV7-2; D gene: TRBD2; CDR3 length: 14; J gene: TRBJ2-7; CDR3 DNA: TGTGCCAGCACCATAGCGGGGGGGGGGATCGCGCAGTACTTC; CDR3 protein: CASTIAGGGIAQYF
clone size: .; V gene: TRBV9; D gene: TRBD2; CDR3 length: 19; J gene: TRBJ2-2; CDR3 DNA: TGTGCCAGCAGCGTAGCTCTGGCTAGCGGGAGCAGGATTGCTGGGGAGCTGTTTTTT; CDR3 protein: CASSVALASGSRIAGELFF
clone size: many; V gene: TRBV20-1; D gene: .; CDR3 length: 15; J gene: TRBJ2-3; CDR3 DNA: TGCGGATCACCAACGGAGGGCCCGGTGGCAGATACGCAGTATTTT; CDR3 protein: CGSPTEGPVADTQYF
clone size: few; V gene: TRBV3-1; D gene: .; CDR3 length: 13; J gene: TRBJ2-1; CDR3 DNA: TGTGCCAGCAGCCAAGTAGATTATGCTGAGCAGTTCTTC; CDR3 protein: CASSQVDYAEQFF
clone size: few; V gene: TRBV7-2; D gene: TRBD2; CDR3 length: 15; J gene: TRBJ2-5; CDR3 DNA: TGTGCCAGCAGCTTAGTGCCGGGGCGGGGGAAGACCCAGTACTTC; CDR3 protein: CASSLVPGRGKTQYF
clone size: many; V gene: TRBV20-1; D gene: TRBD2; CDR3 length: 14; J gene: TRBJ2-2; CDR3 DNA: TGCAGTGCTAGCCTAGCGGGAGGGCCCGGGGAGCTGTTTTTT; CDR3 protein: CSASLAGGPGELFF
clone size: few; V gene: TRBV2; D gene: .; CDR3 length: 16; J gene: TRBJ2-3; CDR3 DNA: TGTGCCAGCAGTGAAATTGGAGGGGGCGCATCAGATACGCAGTATTTT; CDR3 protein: CASSEIGGGASDTQYF
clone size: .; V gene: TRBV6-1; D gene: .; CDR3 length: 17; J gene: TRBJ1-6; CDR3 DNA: TGTGCCAGCAGAGACCCTGGAAACAGGGCCGGTAATTCACCCCTCCACTTT; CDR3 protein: CASRDPGNRAGNSPLHF
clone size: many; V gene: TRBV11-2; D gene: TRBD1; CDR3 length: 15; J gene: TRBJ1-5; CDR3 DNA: TGTGCCAGCAGCTTGGGACAGGGGGCGCTTCAGCCCCAGCATTTT; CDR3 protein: CASSLGQGALQPQHF
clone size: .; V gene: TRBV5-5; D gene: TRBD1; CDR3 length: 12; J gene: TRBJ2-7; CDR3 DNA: TGTGCCAGCAGCGCGACAGGGGACGCGCAGTACTTC; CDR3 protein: CASSATGDAQYF